This T cell receptor (beta chain) was observed in a study of T cell repertoires in cytomegalovirus infection. One entry per CDR3 protein results from TCRdb running MiXCR on the reads. Of nearly 650,000 distinct CDR3 sequences in the sample, 20% to 25% were seen once. The sequence came from a human donor in good health (CMV status not recorded). Some clones in this sample may be carry-over from other donors' samples. Sequenced input: CD8+ T cells from PBMCs.

The CDR3 sequence is CSARILAGGPLSYEQYF. The CDR3 region has the DNA TGCAGTGCTAGAATCCTAGCGGGGGGGCCCCTCTCCTACGAGCAGTACTTC. The chain carries TRBV20-1 and TRBJ2-7; 12 positions match TRBD2. J was trimmed by 0 bases and V by 2 bases; bases with no gene match: 8. The CDR3 spans 17 residues. The germline V gene has CDR1 DFQATT and CDR2 SNEGSKA (reference sequence).